A single sample gave rise to the 8 T cell receptor beta chains below, sequenced in a study of T cell repertoires in cytomegalovirus infection. One entry per CDR3 protein results from TCRdb running MiXCR on the reads. The sample lists approximately 71,000 distinct CDR3 sequences; about 4% were seen once. Sequencing used PBMCs. The source is a human donor in good health (CMV status not recorded). Some clones in this sample may be carry-over from other donors' samples.

In this sample, this clonotype turned up a few times. J is TRBJ2-7 and V is TRBV7-2; D may be TRBD1 or TRBD2 (5 bases each). V shed 1 base and J shed 7 bases, with 17 bases lying between them. Germline V lookup: CDR1 SGHTA, CDR2 FQGNSA. The CDR3 covers 15 residues. CDR3 sequence (DNA): TGTGCCAGCAGCTTAGAGCACCTCCGGGACGAAGAGCAGTACTTC. This translates into CASSLEHLRDEEQYF.

This clonotype has a count of ten or more. The V and J genes are TRBV5-6 and TRBJ1-6, with a possible D match to TRBD1 (6 bases). Germline V gene sequence: CDR1 SGHDT, CDR2 YYEEEE. V lost 3 bases and J lost 9, with 19 bases in between. The CDR3 length is 16 residues. The CDR3 sequence: CASSSPGQTGTSPLHF. CDR3 DNA sequence: TGTGCCAGCAGCTCCCCAGGACAGACGGGGACTTCACCCCTCCACTTT. Looking up the rest from reference TRBV5-6 and TRBJ1-6 gives the full variable domain: DAGVTQSPTHLIKTRGQQVTLRCSPKSGHDTVSWYQQALGQGPQFIFQYYEEEERQRGNFPDRFSGHQFPNYSSELNVNALLLGDSALYLCASSSPGQTGTSPLHFGNGTRLTVT.

This clonotype rates as medium-sized. The chain is built from TRBV7-2 and TRBJ2-2, with 8 bases matching TRBD1. CDR1 is SGHTA and CDR2 is FQGNSA in the germline V gene. The CDR3 consists of 15 residues. Losses at the gene ends were 5 bases for V and 6 bases for J; bases not matched to a gene: 8. CDR3: CASSAGQGVSGELFF. CDR3 coding DNA: TGTGCCAGCAGCGCTGGACAGGGAGTATCCGGGGAGCTGTTTTTT.

This clonotype was detected many times. The V call is TRBV11-3, the J call TRBJ2-7; TRBD2 might be the D (6 bases). CDR1 and CDR2 from the germline V gene are SGHNT and YENEEA. V was trimmed by 3 bases and J by 6 bases, leaving 18 bases between them. CDR3 size: 15 residues. The CDR3 here is CASSFSGVGTFEQYF. The CDR3 DNA reads TGTGCCAGCAGCTTTTCGGGAGTGGGGACCTTCGAGCAGTACTTC.

This clonotype was observed many times. The CDR3 loop is CASSLASGTAEAFF. Written as DNA, the CDR3 is TGTGCCAGCAGCTTAGCTAGTGGGACGGCTGAAGCTTTCTTT. The chain has TRBV7-2 and TRBJ1-1, with D perhaps matching TRBD1 (5 bases). The CDR3 covers 14 residues. Between the trimmed V and J ends, which lost 0 bases and 6 bases, there was a span of 11 bases. Per the germline V gene, CDR1 is SGHTA and CDR2 is FQGNSA. Together with reference TRBV7-2 and TRBJ1-1, the CDR3 gives the full variable domain: GAGVSQSPSNKVTEKGKDVELRCDPISGHTALYWYRQSLGQGLEFLIYFQGNSAPDKSGLPSDRFSAERTGGSVSTLTIQRTQQEDSAVYLCASSLASGTAEAFFGQGTRLTVV.

This clonotype was picked up many times. The J gene is TRBJ2-7, the V gene TRBV11-2, with D possibly being TRBD1 (6 bases). V was shortened by 1 base and J by 3 bases, with 10 bases between the two germline ends. The germline V gene encodes CDR1 SGHAT and CDR2 FQNNGV. The CDR3 spans 14 residues. The chain's CDR3 is CASSLGIGGYEQYF. The CDR3 DNA reads as TGTGCCAGCAGCTTAGGGATAGGGGGCTACGAGCAGTACTTC.

Ten or more counts support this clonotype. V and J are TRBV7-2 and TRBJ1-2; D is unclear. This CDR3 has 14 amino acids. Deletions cut 10 bases from V and 0 bases from J, with 15 bases between. Germline V CDR1 and CDR2: SGHTA, FQGNSA. CDR3 sequence (DNA): TGTGCCACCAATCCCAGCGTACCTAACTATGGCTACACCTTC. Translation: CATNPSVPNYGYTF. The entire variable domain, with the rest obtained from reference TRBV7-2 and TRBJ1-2, is as follows: GAGVSQSPSNKVTEKGKDVELRCDPISGHTALYWYRQSLGQGLEFLIYFQGNSAPDKSGLPSDRFSAERTGGSVSTLTIQRTQQEDSAVYLCATNPSVPNYGYTFGSGTRLTVV.

This clonotype occurred many times. The rearrangement uses TRBV7-2 and TRBJ2-1, with D possibly called TRBD1 or TRBD2 (6 bases each). Germline V gives CDR1 SGHTA, CDR2 FQGNSA. This CDR3 has 17 amino acids. V lost 6 bases and J lost 2, with 20 bases in between. DNA for the CDR3: TGTGCCAGCAGGGGGGGCGGGATAGGCCTGACCTACAATGAGCAGTTCTTC. Amino acid sequence: CASRGGGIGLTYNEQFF.